The T cell receptor beta chain described here comes from a study of CD8+CD57+ T cells in acquired aplastic anemia. This clonotype occurred many times. Genomic DNA provided the template from which TCR beta VDJ and CDR3 profiles were obtained. In TCRdb, the reads were re-called with MiXCR into one record per CDR3 protein. The data contain approximately 170,000 distinct CDR3 sequences, about 64% of them singletons. Germline values: CDR1 MNHEY, CDR2 SVGAGI. The CDR3 is 14 amino acids. V gave up 5 bases and J gave up 4 bases, with 15 bases separating them. The sample was sorted CD4+, CD8+, or CD8+CD57+ T cells (not recorded which) from PBMCs. The rearrangement uses TRBV6-5 and TRBJ2-7; D gene ambiguous. The receptor's source is a human donor in good health. Here the CDR3 reads CASSPRAEIYEQYF. The CDR3 DNA reads TGTGCCAGCAGTCCCCGGGCAGAGATTTACGAGCAGTACTTC.